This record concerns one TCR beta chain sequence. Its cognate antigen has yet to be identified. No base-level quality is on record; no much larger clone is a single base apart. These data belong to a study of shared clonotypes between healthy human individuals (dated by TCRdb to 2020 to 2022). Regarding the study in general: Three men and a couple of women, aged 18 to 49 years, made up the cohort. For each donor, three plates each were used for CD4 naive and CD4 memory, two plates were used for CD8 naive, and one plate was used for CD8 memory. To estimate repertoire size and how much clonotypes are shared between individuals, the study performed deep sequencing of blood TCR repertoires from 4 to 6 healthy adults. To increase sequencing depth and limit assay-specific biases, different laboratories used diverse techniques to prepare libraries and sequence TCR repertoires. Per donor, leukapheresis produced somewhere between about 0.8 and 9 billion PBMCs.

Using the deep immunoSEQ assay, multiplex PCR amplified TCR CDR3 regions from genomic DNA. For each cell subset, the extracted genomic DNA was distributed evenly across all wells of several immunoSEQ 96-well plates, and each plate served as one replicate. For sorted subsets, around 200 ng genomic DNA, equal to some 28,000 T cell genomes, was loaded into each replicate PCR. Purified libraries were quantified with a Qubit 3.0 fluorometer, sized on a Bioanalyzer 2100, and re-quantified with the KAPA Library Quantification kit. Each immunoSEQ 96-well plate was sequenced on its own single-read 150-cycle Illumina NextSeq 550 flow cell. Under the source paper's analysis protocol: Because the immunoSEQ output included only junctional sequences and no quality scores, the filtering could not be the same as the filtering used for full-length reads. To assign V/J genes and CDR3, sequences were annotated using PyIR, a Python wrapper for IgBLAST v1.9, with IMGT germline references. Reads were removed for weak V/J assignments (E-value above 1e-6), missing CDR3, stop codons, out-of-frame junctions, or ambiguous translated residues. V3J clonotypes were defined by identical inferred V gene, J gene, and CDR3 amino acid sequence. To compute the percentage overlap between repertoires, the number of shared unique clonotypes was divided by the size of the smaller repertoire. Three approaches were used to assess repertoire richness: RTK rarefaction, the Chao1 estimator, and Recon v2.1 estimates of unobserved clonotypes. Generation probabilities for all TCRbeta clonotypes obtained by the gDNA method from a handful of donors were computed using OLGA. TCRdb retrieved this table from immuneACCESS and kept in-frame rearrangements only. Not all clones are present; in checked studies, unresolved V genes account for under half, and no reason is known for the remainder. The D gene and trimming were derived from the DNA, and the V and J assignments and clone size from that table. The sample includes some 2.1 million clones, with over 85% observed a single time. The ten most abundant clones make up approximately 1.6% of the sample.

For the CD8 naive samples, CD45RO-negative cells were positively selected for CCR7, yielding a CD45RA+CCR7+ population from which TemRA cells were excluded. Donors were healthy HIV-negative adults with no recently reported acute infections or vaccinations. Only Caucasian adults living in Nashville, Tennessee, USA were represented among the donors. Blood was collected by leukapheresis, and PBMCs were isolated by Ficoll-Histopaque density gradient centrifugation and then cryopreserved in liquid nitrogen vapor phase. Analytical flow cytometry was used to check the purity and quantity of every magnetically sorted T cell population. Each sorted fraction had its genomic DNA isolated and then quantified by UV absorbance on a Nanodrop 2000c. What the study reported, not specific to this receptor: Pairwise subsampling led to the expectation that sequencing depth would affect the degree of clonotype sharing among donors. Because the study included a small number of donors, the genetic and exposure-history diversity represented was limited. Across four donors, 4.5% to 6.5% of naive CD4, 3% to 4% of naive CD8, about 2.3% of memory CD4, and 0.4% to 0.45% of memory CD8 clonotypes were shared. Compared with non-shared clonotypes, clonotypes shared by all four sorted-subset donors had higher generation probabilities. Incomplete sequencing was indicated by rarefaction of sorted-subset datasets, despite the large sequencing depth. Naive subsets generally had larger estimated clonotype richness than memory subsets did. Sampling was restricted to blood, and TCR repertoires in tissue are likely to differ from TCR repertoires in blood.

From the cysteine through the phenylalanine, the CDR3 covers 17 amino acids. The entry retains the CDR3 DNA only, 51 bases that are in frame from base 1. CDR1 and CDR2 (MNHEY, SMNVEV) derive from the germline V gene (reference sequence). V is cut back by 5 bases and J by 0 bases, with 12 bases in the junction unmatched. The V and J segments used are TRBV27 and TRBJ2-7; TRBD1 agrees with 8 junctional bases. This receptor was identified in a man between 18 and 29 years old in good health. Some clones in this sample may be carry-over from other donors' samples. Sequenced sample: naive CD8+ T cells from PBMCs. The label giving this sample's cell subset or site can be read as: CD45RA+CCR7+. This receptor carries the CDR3 CASSPVPWTGSSYEQYF. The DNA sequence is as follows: TGTGCCAGCAGTCCAGTACCATGGACAGGGAGCTCCTACGAGCAGTACTTC.